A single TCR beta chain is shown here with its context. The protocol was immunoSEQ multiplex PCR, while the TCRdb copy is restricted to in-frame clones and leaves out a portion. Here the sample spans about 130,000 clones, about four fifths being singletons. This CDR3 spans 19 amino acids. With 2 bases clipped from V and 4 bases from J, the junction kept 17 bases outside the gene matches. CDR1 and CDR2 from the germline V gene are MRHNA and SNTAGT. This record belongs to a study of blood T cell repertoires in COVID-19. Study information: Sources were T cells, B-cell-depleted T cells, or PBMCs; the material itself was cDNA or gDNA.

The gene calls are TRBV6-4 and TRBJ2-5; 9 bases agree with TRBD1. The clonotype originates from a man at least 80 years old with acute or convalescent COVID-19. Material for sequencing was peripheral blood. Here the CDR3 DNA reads TGTGCCAGCAGTGACCGAGGGGACAGGGAGCGCGGAAGGGGAGAGACCCAGTACTTC. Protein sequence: CASSDRGDRERGRGETQYF.